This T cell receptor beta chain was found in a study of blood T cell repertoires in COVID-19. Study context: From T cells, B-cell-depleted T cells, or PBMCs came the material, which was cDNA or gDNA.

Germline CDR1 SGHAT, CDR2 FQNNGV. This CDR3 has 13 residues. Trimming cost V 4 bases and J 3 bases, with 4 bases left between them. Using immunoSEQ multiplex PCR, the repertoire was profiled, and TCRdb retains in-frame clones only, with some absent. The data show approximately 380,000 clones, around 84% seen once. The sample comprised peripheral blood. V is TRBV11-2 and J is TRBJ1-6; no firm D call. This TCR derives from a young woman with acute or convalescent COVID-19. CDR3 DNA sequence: TGTGCCAGCAGCTCGGGCTATAATTCACCCCTCCACTTT. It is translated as CASSSGYNSPLHF.